This T cell receptor (beta chain) was retrieved from a study of blood T cells in healthy people across ages. Study-level findings and limits: Measured against age, TCR beta diversity per million T cells decreased in a roughly linear manner.

Through a sample-barcoded 5' primer and a J-beta primer mix, a second PCR was run for roughly 7 to 12 cycles. Each cDNA molecule carried a tag from a template-switch adaptor that contained 12 random nucleotides. TCRdb re-analysed the 5' RACE reads in MiXCR, keeping a single row per CDR3 protein. The table has fewer than 2,000,000 distinct CDR3 sequences, approximately 39% seen once; the top ten hold roughly 23%. As for this clonotype: Antigen unknown. A junction end diverges from the germline sequence, so it may reflect a read error.

CDR3 length: 13 amino acids. Germline CDR1 reads LNHNV; CDR2 reads YYDKDF (reference sequence). Specimen: blood. The clonotype comes from a human donor in good health. The genes are TRBV15 and TRBJ1-2; tentatively, D is TRBD1 (5 bases). The CDR3 nucleotides read TGTGCCACCAGCAGAGATCGGGACTATGGCCACACCTTC. Residues: CATSRDRDYGHTF.